This T cell receptor (beta chain) was captured in a study of response to subunit inactivated influenza vaccine. The study's findings and limits: After each seasonal influenza vaccination, few new T cells are recruited, the authors suggested.

TCRdb ran MiXCR on the RT-PCR reads and lists one entry per CDR3 protein. The sample shows about 650,000 distinct CDR3 sequences, around 13% of them seen only once. In its sample, this clonotype was seen many times. Its antigen is unidentified. The material sequenced was PBMCs from blood, taken 14 days before vaccination. The sequence was collected from a man aged 50-60 years who received an inactivated influenza vaccine.

CDR3 sequence reads: CASKEGAGNTIYF. CDR3 nucleotide sequence: TGCGCCAGCAAGGAAGGGGCTGGAAACACCATATATTTT. This chain links TRBV5-1 with TRBJ1-3; D is possibly TRBD1 (5 bases). This CDR3 has 13 residues. Trimming pared 6 bases from V and 2 bases from J, leaving 9 bases between. The germline V gene encodes CDR1 SGHRS and CDR2 YFSETQ.